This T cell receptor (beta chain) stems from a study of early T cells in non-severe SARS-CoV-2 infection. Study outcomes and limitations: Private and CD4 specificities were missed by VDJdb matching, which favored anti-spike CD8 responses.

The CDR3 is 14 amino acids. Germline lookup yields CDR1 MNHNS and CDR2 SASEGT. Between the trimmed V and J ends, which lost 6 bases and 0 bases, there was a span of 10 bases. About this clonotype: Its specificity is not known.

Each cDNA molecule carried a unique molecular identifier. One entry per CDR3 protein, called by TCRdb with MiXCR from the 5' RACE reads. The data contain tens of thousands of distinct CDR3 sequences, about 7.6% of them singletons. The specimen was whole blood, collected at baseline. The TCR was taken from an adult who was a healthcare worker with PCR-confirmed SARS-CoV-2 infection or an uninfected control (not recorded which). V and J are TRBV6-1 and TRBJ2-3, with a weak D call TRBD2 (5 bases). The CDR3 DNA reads TGTGCCAGCAGCCCGACGGGGAGCACAGATACGCAGTATTTT. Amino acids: CASSPTGSTDTQYF.